Presented here are 7 T cell receptor beta chains from one specimen sequenced in a study of coeliac disease. Assay used: immunoSEQ multiplex PCR; TCRdb lists only in-frame clones, some missing. The sample contains some 3,100 clones, nearly 55% of which appear only once. Regarding the study as a whole: Lower clonality than controls marked TRB and TRG repertoires from active celiac intraepithelial and lamina propria samples.

Their antigen targets remain unknown. Sequences were obtained from intraepithelial lymphocytes from the gut. These receptors all stem from a man in his forties or fifties with active celiac disease.

On this clone itself: As the CDR3 is not closed by the conserved phenylalanine or tryptophan, this likely results from a read error. The DNA is left out, because the CDR3 cannot be placed on it with certainty; the CDR3 is given as TCRdb lists it. The chain is built from TRBV13 and TRBJ1-1; the listed D gene, TRBD1, was not tested against the DNA. From germline, CDR1 is PRHDT and CDR2 FYEKMQ (reference sequence). Counting both end residues, the CDR3 totals 13 amino acids. CDR3 region: CASSLGQAFTPSL.

The genes are TRBV12-2 and TRBJ2-3; the D segment call TRBD2 is taken from the table without a DNA check. TRBV12-2 is a known pseudogene. The CDR3 extends over 15 amino acids. This chain's CDR3 is CASRLPDSSTDTQYF. CDR3 nucleotide sequence: TGTGCAAGTCGCTTACCCGACTCTAGCACAGATACGCAGTATTTT.

The V and J genes are TRBV2 and TRBJ2-1; D may be TRBD1 (5 bases). Germline CDR1 SNHLY, CDR2 FYNNEI. The length of the CDR3 is 12 residues. V lost 5 bases, J lost 5 bases, and 7 bases lay in between. CDR3 bases: TGTGCCAGCAGTTCAGGGAACAATGAGCAGTTCTTC. This codes for CASSSGNNEQFF.

The J gene is TRBJ1-1, the V gene TRBV7-2; D gene ambiguous. CDR3 length: 11 residues. Germline assignment: CDR1 SGHTA and CDR2 FQGNSA. V lost 6 bases and J 4 bases, leaving 6 bases between the germline ends. The CDR3 reads CASSKSTEAFF. CDR3 bases: TGTGCCAGCAGTAAGAGCACTGAAGCTTTCTTT.

The chain employs TRBV5-1 and TRBJ2-1; D not certain. V was clipped by 2 bases and J by 2 bases, with 8 bases between them. Germline lookup yields CDR1 SGHRS and CDR2 YFSETQ. The CDR3 consists of 14 residues. CDR3 residues: CASSFGGTYNEQFF. CDR3 bases: TGCGCCAGCAGCTTCGGCGGTACCTACAATGAGCAGTTCTTC.

This chain joins TRBV11-2 and TRBJ2-7; 7 bases map to TRBD1. There are 13 residues in the CDR3. Germline loops: CDR1 SGHAT, CDR2 FQNNGV. V was pared by 5 bases and J by 6 bases, with 7 bases of the junction left unmatched. The CDR3 loop is CASSATGVGEQYV. The CDR3 coding sequence is TGTGCCAGCAGCGCTACAGGGGTAGGCGAGCAGTACGTC.

The rearrangement uses TRBV11-3 and TRBJ2-5, with D possibly matching TRBD2 (6 bases). Germline CDR1 and CDR2: SGHNT and YENEEA. The length of the CDR3 is 14 residues. V was cut by 5 bases and J by 5 bases, with 15 bases left in between. The CDR3 spells CASSPWTIFETQYF. CDR3 DNA sequence: TGTGCCAGCAGCCCCTGGACTATTTTTGAGACCCAGTACTTC.